This T cell receptor (beta chain) was found in a study of blood T cell repertoires in COVID-19. Across the study: The United States, Italy and Spain were the sources of the acute and convalescent COVID-19 samples. T cells, B-cell-depleted T cells, or PBMCs provided the cDNA or gDNA that served as material.

Authors' data handling: Reference gene primer amplification gave nucleated cell count estimates. Profiling relied on immunoSEQ multiplex PCR, and the TCRdb table lists in-frame clones only, not all of them. V, J and clone size derive from that table, while D and trimming were established from the DNA sequence. The sample lists 380,000 or so clones; roughly 80% were seen once. This clonotype was obtained from a human donor with acute or convalescent COVID-19. The donor label of this sample is uncertain. Sequencing input: peripheral blood.

CDR3 DNA sequence: TGTGCCAGCAGATTCACAGGGGCCTATGGCTACACCTTC. It specifies CASRFTGAYGYTF. The chain carries TRBV6-5 and TRBJ1-2, with 7 bases aligning to TRBD1. J lost 4 bases, V lost 6 bases, and 5 bases had no gene match. Germline loops: CDR1 MNHEY, CDR2 SVGAGI. CDR3 size: 13 residues.